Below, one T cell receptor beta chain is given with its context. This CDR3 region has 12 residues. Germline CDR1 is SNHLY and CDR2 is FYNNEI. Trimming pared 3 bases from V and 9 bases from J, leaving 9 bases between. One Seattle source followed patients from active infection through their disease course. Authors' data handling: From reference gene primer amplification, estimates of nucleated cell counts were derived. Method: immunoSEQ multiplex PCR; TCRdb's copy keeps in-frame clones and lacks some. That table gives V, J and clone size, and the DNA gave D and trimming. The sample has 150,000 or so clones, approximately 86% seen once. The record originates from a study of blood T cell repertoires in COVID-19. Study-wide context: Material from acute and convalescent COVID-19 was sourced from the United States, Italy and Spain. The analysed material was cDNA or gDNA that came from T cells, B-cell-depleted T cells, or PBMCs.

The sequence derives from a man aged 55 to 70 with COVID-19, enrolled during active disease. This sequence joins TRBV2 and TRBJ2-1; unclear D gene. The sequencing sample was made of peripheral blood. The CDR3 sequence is CASSDLWAEQFF. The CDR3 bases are TGTGCCAGCAGTGATTTGTGGGCTGAGCAGTTCTTC.